These T cell receptor beta chains were read from a single sample in a study of Ad26.COV2.S vaccination and SARS-CoV-2 variants. TCRdb's copy holds only in-frame clones and misses some; the assay was immunoSEQ multiplex PCR. The data contain nearly 95,000 clones, 82% of them singletons. The sequenced sample was peripheral blood, obtained after recovery from COVID-19. All receptors derive from a human donor who had recovered from COVID-19. Each CDR3 is given with its conserved first and last residue. The D gene is left open where the match is weak. Where a row states a size, it is once, few, many or the class of an expanded clone; other rows omit it.

>-|TRBJ2-1|-|TRBV10-2
CASTLGVEQFF
TGCGCCAGCACTTTGGGGGTTGAGCAGTTCTTC
>-|TRBJ2-1|-|TRBV28
CASSLGRRQFF
TGTGCCAGCAGTTTAGGCCGTCGGCAGTTCTTC
>-|TRBJ1-6|-|TRBV19
CATKAGQPNSPLHF
TGTGCCACCAAGGCCGGACAGCCGAATTCACCCCTCCACTTT
>TRBD2|TRBJ2-3|-|TRBV28
CASAEPSGRAELRTDTQYF
TGTGCCAGCGCCGAGCCTAGCGGGAGGGCCGAACTTCGGACAGATACGCAGTATTTT
>TRBD2|TRBJ2-1|-|TRBV9
CASSTLPRLAGYNEQFF
TGTGCCAGCAGCACCCTCCCCCGACTAGCGGGATACAATGAGCAGTTCTTC
>TRBD1|TRBJ2-2|-|TRBV7-2
CASRFDRVDGGELFF
TGTGCCAGCAGATTCGACAGGGTGGATGGCGGGGAGCTGTTTTTT
>-|TRBJ1-6|few|TRBV28
CASSRDHNSPLHF
TGTGCCAGCTCCCGGGACCATAATTCACCCCTCCACTTT
>-|TRBJ2-5|-|TRBV15
CATSRDDISEETQYF
TGTGCCACCAGCAGAGACGACATAAGCGAAGAGACCCAGTACTTC
>-|TRBJ1-2|-|TRBV11-3
CASSLQGGQNYGYTF
TGTGCCAGCAGCCTACAGGGAGGCCAAAACTATGGCTACACCTTC
>-|TRBJ1-1|-|TRBV28
CASMDSSHTEAFF
TGTGCCAGCATGGACAGCTCCCACACTGAAGCTTTCTTT
>TRBD1|TRBJ1-2|-|TRBV6-5
CASSSRDRGQRHGYTF
TGTGCCAGCAGTTCTCGGGACAGGGGGCAACGGCATGGCTACACCTTC
>-|TRBJ1-2|-|TRBV7-9
CASSDGSGYTF
TGTGCCAGCAGTGACGGGTCAGGCTACACCTTC
>-|TRBJ1-6|once|TRBV28
CASSFSYNSPLHF
TGTGCCAGCTCTTTCTCCTATAATTCACCCCTCCACTTT
>-|TRBJ2-1|-|TRBV7-6
CASSPTSSTSYNEQFF
TGTGCCAGCAGCCCTACCTCTAGTACCTCCTACAATGAGCAGTTCTTC
>-|TRBJ1-1|-|TRBV28
CASTALRMGLDTEAFF
TGTGCCAGCACAGCACTAAGAATGGGTCTGGACACTGAAGCTTTCTTT
>-|TRBJ1-1|once|TRBV6-2/TRBV6-3
CASSYPPEAFF
TGTGCCAGCAGTTACCCGCCTGAAGCTTTCTTT
>TRBD1|TRBJ1-3|-|TRBV11-3
CASSSSLTGEGNTIYF
TGTGCCAGCAGCTCCTCCCTCACAGGGGAAGGAAACACCATATATTTT
>-|TRBJ2-1|-|TRBV3-1/TRBV3-2
CASSQGTANEQFF
TGTGCCAGCAGCCAAGGGACAGCGAATGAGCAGTTCTTC
>-|TRBJ2-1|-|TRBV27
CASSLPWGNEQFF
TGTGCCAGCAGTTTACCCTGGGGGAATGAGCAGTTCTTC
>TRBD1|TRBJ1-5|once|TRBV2
CATGVYRGIQPQHF
TGTGCCACCGGTGTGTACAGGGGGATCCAGCCCCAGCATTTT
>TRBD2|TRBJ2-3|-|TRBV6-2/TRBV6-3
CASSTIYLTSGSSDTQYF
TGTGCCAGCAGTACGATCTACCTGACTAGCGGGAGTTCAGATACGCAGTATTTT
>-|TRBJ2-3|-|TRBV4-1
CASSQRHGQWGTDTQYF
TGCGCCAGCAGCCAAAGACACGGGCAGTGGGGCACAGATACGCAGTATTTT
>TRBD1|TRBJ1-2|-|TRBV28
CASRPDPGDRGGYTF
TGTGCCAGCAGGCCCGACCCGGGAGACAGGGGGGGCTACACCTTC
>-|TRBJ2-7|-|TRBV28
CASSLSLEQYF
TGTGCCAGCAGTCTGTCGCTCGAGCAGTACTTC
>TRBD2|TRBJ2-2|-|TRBV10-3
CAISVRGLAENTGELFF
TGTGCCATCAGTGTTAGAGGTCTAGCGGAGAACACCGGGGAGCTGTTTTTT
>-|TRBJ2-4|-|TRBV11-3
CASSTSPARAKNIQYF
TGTGCCAGCAGCACCTCTCCCGCCCGGGCCAAAAACATTCAGTACTTC
>-|TRBJ1-1|-|TRBV14
CASSQQGRNIAFF
TGTGCCAGCAGCCAACAGGGACGGAATATAGCTTTCTTT
>-|TRBJ2-2|-|TRBV24-1
CATSDRDYTGELFF
TGTGCCACCAGTGATAGAGACTACACCGGGGAGCTGTTTTTT
>-|TRBJ1-6|-|TRBV3-1/TRBV3-2
CASSQVGGSNSPLHF
TGTGCCAGCAGCCAAGTTGGGGGGTCTAATTCACCCCTCCACTTT
>-|TRBJ2-1|-|TRBV20-1
CSARGANEQFF
TGCAGTGCTAGAGGAGCAAATGAGCAGTTCTTC
>-|TRBJ2-1|once|TRBV5-4
CASSFAENLHNEQFF
TGTGCCAGCAGCTTTGCAGAGAATCTACACAATGAGCAGTTCTTC
>TRBD1|TRBJ1-2|once|TRBV6-6
CASSYRQGGSGYTF
TGTGCCAGCAGTTATAGACAGGGAGGCAGTGGCTACACCTTC
>-|TRBJ1-1|-|TRBV7-9
CASSSRGTEAFF
TGTGCCAGCAGCTCCAGGGGCACTGAAGCTTTCTTT
>TRBD2|TRBJ2-7|once|TRBV28
CASSYKIRGLAGDYEQYF
TGTGCCAGCAGCTACAAGATTCGAGGACTAGCGGGAGACTACGAGCAGTACTTC
>-|TRBJ1-2|-|TRBV28
CASSLSWGNGYTF
TGTGCCAGCAGTTTAAGTTGGGGAAATGGCTACACCTTC
>TRBD1|TRBJ2-3|-|TRBV27
CASSSGQGWGTDTQYF
TGTGCCAGCAGTTCCGGACAGGGATGGGGCACAGATACGCAGTATTTT
>-|TRBJ2-1|-|TRBV11-3
CASGSKSNEQFF
TGTGCCAGCGGATCCAAGTCCAATGAGCAGTTCTTC
>-|TRBJ2-7|once|TRBV5-4
CASSSKQDYEQYF
TGTGCCAGCAGCTCCAAACAAGACTACGAGCAGTACTTC
>-|TRBJ1-1|-|TRBV6-2/TRBV6-3
CASSYSGRGGTEAFF
TGTGCCAGCAGTTACTCTGGTCGGGGGGGCACTGAAGCTTTCTTT
>-|TRBJ2-7|-|TRBV4-1
CASSQPSAGLAEQYF
TGCGCCAGCAGCCAACCCTCGGCGGGTTTGGCCGAGCAGTACTTC
>-|TRBJ1-1|-|TRBV13
CASSLGGEAFF
TGTGCCAGCAGCTTAGGAGGTGAAGCTTTCTTT
>TRBD1|TRBJ1-2|once|TRBV4-2
CASSHQTGSGYTF
TGTGCCAGCAGCCACCAGACAGGGAGCGGCTACACCTTC
>-|TRBJ1-2|-|TRBV27
CASSFARSSVYGYTF
TGTGCCAGCAGTTTTGCCAGGTCCTCCGTCTATGGCTACACCTTC
>TRBD2|TRBJ2-1|few|TRBV6-1
CASSERTSGARSYNEQFF
TGTGCCAGCAGTGAAAGGACTAGCGGAGCCCGCTCCTACAATGAGCAGTTCTTC
>-|TRBJ2-7|-|TRBV5-8
CASSLSAGRPSYEQYF
TGTGCCAGCAGCTTGTCTGCAGGGCGCCCTTCCTACGAGCAGTACTTC
>-|TRBJ1-4|-|TRBV28
CASSHTGTTNEKLFF
TGTGCCAGCAGCCATACAGGGACAACTAATGAAAAACTGTTTTTT
>-|TRBJ2-7|once|TRBV11-2
CASSLDAVPYEQYF
TGTGCCAGCAGCTTAGATGCGGTGCCCTACGAGCAGTACTTC
>TRBD2|TRBJ2-7|-|TRBV24-1
CATSDNWEGNEQYF
TGTGCCACCAGTGATAATTGGGAGGGAAACGAGCAGTACTTC
>-|TRBJ2-7|-|TRBV5-6
CASSSSSYEQYF
TGTGCCAGCAGCTCAAGCTCCTACGAGCAGTACTTC
>-|TRBJ2-5|-|TRBV5-8
CASSQKETQYF
TGTGCCAGCAGCCAAAAAGAGACCCAGTACTTC
>-|TRBJ2-7|-|TRBV28
CASSLGSSYEQYF
TGTGCCAGCAGTTTGGGCAGCTCCTACGAGCAGTACTTC
>TRBD1|TRBJ1-4|-|TRBV5-4
CASSPTGGSLREKLFF
TGTGCCAGCAGCCCGACAGGGGGCAGTTTGCGGGAAAAACTGTTTTTT
>TRBD1|TRBJ2-1|few|TRBV10-2
CASSVNRDRGWGSYNEQFF
TGCGCCAGCAGTGTGAACCGGGACAGGGGATGGGGTTCCTACAATGAGCAGTTCTTC
>-|TRBJ1-1|once|TRBV29-1
CSVRTDSNTEAFF
TGCAGCGTGCGGACAGATTCGAACACTGAAGCTTTCTTT
>TRBD1|TRBJ1-5|-|TRBV28
CASKVGTAFRAQHF
TGTGCCAGCAAGGTCGGGACAGCCTTTAGGGCCCAGCATTTT
>TRBD2|TRBJ2-1|-|TRBV5-1
CASSDSGTSGIGEQFF
TGCGCCAGCAGCGATTCCGGGACTAGCGGGATCGGTGAGCAGTTCTTC
>-|TRBJ1-3|-|TRBV3-1/TRBV3-2
CASSQEQGLGSGNTIYF
TGTGCCAGCAGCCAAGAGCAGGGTCTTGGCTCTGGAAACACCATATATTTT